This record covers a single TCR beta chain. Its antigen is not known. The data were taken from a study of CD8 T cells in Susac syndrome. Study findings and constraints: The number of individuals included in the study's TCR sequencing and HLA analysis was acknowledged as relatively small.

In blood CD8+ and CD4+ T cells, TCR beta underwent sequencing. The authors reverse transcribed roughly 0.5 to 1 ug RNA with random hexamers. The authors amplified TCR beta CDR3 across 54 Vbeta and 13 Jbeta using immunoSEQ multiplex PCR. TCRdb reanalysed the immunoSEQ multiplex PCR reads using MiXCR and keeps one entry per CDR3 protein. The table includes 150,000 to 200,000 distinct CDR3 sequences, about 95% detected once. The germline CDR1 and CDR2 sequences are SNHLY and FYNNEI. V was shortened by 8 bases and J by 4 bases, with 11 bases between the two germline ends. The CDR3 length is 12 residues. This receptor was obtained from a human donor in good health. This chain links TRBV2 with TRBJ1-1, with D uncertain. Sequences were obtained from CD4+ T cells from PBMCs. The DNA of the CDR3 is TGTGCCAGCCGGGGAGATGGCACTGAAGCTTTCTTT. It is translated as CASRGDGTEAFF.